This is a list of T cell receptor beta chains from one sample in a study of blood T cells in healthy people across ages. Each CDR3 protein gets one entry after TCRdb re-called the 5' RACE reads with MiXCR. The sample consists of 600,000 to 1,000,000 distinct CDR3 sequences, approximately 25% of them appearing once. These same data were also listed under a study on T cells of mothers and their children.

Material for sequencing was blood. The receptor set was obtained from a boy between 10 and 17 years old in good health. Each CDR3 is given without its conserved first and last residue.

CDR3 length,V gene,J gene,CDR3 protein
11,TRBV12-3/TRBV12-4,TRBJ2-5,ASSLADQETQY
15,TRBV25-1,TRBJ1-3,ASSESRTGGLRNTIY
11,TRBV28,TRBJ2-7,ASSGTPTYEQY
12,TRBV2,TRBJ2-3,ASSAGHTTDTQY
14,TRBV6-1,TRBJ2-3,ASSPQSGRATDTQY
13,TRBV28,TRBJ2-3,ASSRQGPSTDTQY
12,TRBV7-2,TRBJ1-2,ASSLDQGLGGYT
12,TRBV29-1,TRBJ2-1,SVGGDREYNEQF
10,TRBV10-3,TRBJ2-3,AIAEPTDTQY
20,TRBV4-3,TRBJ1-6,ASSQGPPPGQGAPSYNSPLH
13,TRBV27,TRBJ2-5,ASSLFGSQIETQY
14,TRBV20-1,TRBJ1-3,SAILKGEFSGNTIY
11,TRBV7-9,TRBJ1-1,ASEEDGHTEAF
13,TRBV13,TRBJ1-2,ASSLGQGPGYGYT
13,TRBV9,TRBJ2-1,ASNPLAGLHNEQF
12,TRBV6-5,TRBJ2-7,ASSYTQGQDEQY
11,TRBV28,TRBJ1-5,ASRTGSGQPQH
13,TRBV12-3/TRBV12-4,TRBJ2-4,ASSLERLAKNIQY
13,TRBV20-1,TRBJ1-6,SARGGGGFGLALH
12,TRBV6-2/TRBV6-3,TRBJ2-5,ASSYVSSTETQY
13,TRBV28,TRBJ2-1,ASSRSGSLYNEQF
11,TRBV2,TRBJ2-1,ASSPHTGDYGF
14,TRBV4-1,TRBJ1-4,ASSLRTGGLNEKLF
13,TRBV2,TRBJ2-1,ASSEGPGPGDEQF
12,TRBV20-1,TRBJ2-4,RGRAGEAKNIQY
12,TRBV20-1,NA,SASEGAAYNEQF
13,TRBV7-9,TRBJ1-2,ASRPDRFTNYGYT
11,TRBV4-2,TRBJ2-1,ASSQPTRNEQF
11,TRBV6-5,TRBJ1-5,ASRQGHLGPQH
13,TRBV12-3/TRBV12-4,TRBJ1-4,ASSTHGGELEKLF
10,TRBV10-3,TRBJ1-2,AIGGEYYGYT
13,TRBV19,TRBJ2-1,ASSIAGQGYNEQF
14,TRBV29-1,TRBJ2-3,SVGAPDNPSTDTQY
15,TRBV27,TRBJ1-1,ASTTTGQGSRNTEAF
13,TRBV29-1,TRBJ1-3,SVRVPNDSGNTIY
12,TRBV19,TRBJ2-1,ASKGGGAQSEQF
14,TRBV28,TRBJ2-1,ASSLWGLAENNEQF
11,TRBV7-9,TRBJ2-1,ASSLVATNEQF
14,TRBV28,TRBJ1-4,ASSFQGATTNEKLF
12,TRBV12-3/TRBV12-4,TRBJ1-2,ASRVGTGIYGYT
13,TRBV6-6,TRBJ1-4,ASSHDGATNEKLF
14,TRBV5-6,NA,ASSLVLAGRYNEQF
12,TRBV7-2,TRBJ2-2,ASSPWTSTGELF
13,TRBV12-3/TRBV12-4,TRBJ1-5,ASSLVGAGDQPQH
14,TRBV7-9,TRBJ2-1,ASSLVTSGVYNERF